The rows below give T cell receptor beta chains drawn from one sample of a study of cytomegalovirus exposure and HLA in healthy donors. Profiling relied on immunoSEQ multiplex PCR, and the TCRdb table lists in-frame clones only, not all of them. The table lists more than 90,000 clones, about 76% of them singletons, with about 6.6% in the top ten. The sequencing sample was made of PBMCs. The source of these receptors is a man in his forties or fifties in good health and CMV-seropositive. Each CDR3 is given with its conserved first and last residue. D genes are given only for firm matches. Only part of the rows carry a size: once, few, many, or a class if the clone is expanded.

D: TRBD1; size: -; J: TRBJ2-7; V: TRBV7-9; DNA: TGTGCCAGCAGCCAAAGACAGGGACAGTACGAGCAGTACTTC; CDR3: CASSQRQGQYEQYF
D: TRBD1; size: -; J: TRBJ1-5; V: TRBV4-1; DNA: TGCGCCAGCAGCACCTCCGGGACAGAGAAGCAGCCCCAGCATTTT; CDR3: CASSTSGTEKQPQHF
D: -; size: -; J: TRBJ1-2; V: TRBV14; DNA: TGTGCCAGCAGCCAAGTCACAGGGTCCTATGGCTACACCTTC; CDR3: CASSQVTGSYGYTF
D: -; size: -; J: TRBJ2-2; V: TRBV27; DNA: TGTGCCAGCAGTTTATTCCAGGGGGGCACCGGGGAGCTGTTTTTT; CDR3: CASSLFQGGTGELFF
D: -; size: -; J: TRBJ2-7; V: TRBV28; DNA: TGTGCCAGCAGTTTATGGGCGGGGCCCTACGAGCAGTACTTC; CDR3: CASSLWAGPYEQYF
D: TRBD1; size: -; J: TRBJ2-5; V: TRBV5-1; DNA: TGCGCCAGCAGCTTGCAGGGGGTGGAGACCCAGTACTTC; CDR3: CASSLQGVETQYF
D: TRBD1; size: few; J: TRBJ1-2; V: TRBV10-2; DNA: TGCGCCAGCAGTGAGTTTAGACAGGGCGGCTACACCTTC; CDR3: CASSEFRQGGYTF
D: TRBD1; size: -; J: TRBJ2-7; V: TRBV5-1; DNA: TGCGCCAGCAGTATCGGGACAGGGGGGTTCTACGAGCAGTACTTC; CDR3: CASSIGTGGFYEQYF
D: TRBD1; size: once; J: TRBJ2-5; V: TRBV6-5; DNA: TGTGCCAGCAGTTACTCTGGGACAGGGCGAAGGACCCAGTACTTC; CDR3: CASSYSGTGRRTQYF
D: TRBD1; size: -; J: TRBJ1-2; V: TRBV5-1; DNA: TGCGCCAGCAGCTTGGGGGACAGGCGAAACTATGGCTACACCTTC; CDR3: CASSLGDRRNYGYTF
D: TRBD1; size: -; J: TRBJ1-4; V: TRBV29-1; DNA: TGCAGCGTTGAAGCCAGACAGGGGGCAATACGAAAACTGTTTTTT; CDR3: CSVEARQGAIRKLFF
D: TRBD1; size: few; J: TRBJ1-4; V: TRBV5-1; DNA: TGCGCCAGCAGCTTGGGGGGACAGGGTGGTGAAAAACTGTTTTTT; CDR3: CASSLGGQGGEKLFF